This passage covers 3 T cell receptor beta chains from one sample sequenced in a study of cytotoxic CD8 clonotypes in ibrutinib-treated CLL. Profiled with immunoSEQ multiplex PCR; TCRdb holds only in-frame clones, not every one. The sample records 270,000 or so clones, approximately 79% being singletons. The sequencing used PBMCs, collected at disease progression, from a patient treated with ibrutinib. The source of these receptors is a human donor with chronic lymphocytic leukemia.

The chain combines TRBV4-1 with TRBJ1-6; 10 nucleotides match TRBD1. The V segment lost 0 bases and the J segment 0 bases; nucleotides outside the gene matches: 11. The CDR3 sequence is 21 residues long. Germline CDR1 MGHRA, CDR2 YSYEKL. The CDR3 reads CASSQESGGQGMSSYNSPLHF. The CDR3 DNA sequence: TGCGCCAGCAGCCAAGAGTCTGGGGGACAGGGGATGAGCTCCTATAATTCACCCCTCCACTTT.

This sequence joins TRBV5-1 and TRBJ2-3; 8 bases fit TRBD1. Germline values: CDR1 SGHRS, CDR2 YFSETQ. The CDR3 loop spans 15 amino acids. J lost 2 bases, V lost 5 bases, and 7 bases had no gene match. CDR3 DNA: TGCGCCAGCAGGACGACAGGGGTCGACACAGATACGCAGTATTTT. Protein: CASRTTGVDTDTQYF.

The J gene is TRBJ1-1, the V gene TRBV10-3, with 7 positions matching TRBD1. The CDR3 totals 14 residues. Per germline, CDR1 ENHRY and CDR2 SYGVKD. V lost 6 bases to trimming and J lost 2 bases; unmatched junction nucleotides: 6. CDR3 sequence reads: CAISYRGGNTEAFF. DNA of the CDR3: TGTGCCATCAGCTACAGGGGTGGAAACACTGAAGCTTTCTTT.